This T cell receptor beta chain is from a study of cytomegalovirus exposure and HLA in healthy donors. Study-wide background: A subsequent analysis stated that the 120 or so validation repertoires were run on the same platform as the approximately 700 first-cohort repertoires.

TCRdb's table, derived via immunoSEQ multiplex PCR, lists solely in-frame clones and lacks some. The data contain about 140,000 clones, about 94% of them singletons. This CDR3 is 14 amino acids long. Germline V gene data show CDR1 as SGHAT and CDR2 as FQNNGV. The V segment lost 3 bases and the J segment 7 bases; nucleotides outside the gene matches: 5. Sequenced input: PBMCs. The receptor's source is a man between 18 and 29 years old in good health and CMV-seropositive. The V call is TRBV11-2, the J call TRBJ2-2; 7 nucleotides align to TRBD2. The DNA of the CDR3 is TGTGCCAGCAGCTTGAGACTAGCAGGCGGGGAGCTGTTTTTT. Protein product: CASSLRLAGGELFF.